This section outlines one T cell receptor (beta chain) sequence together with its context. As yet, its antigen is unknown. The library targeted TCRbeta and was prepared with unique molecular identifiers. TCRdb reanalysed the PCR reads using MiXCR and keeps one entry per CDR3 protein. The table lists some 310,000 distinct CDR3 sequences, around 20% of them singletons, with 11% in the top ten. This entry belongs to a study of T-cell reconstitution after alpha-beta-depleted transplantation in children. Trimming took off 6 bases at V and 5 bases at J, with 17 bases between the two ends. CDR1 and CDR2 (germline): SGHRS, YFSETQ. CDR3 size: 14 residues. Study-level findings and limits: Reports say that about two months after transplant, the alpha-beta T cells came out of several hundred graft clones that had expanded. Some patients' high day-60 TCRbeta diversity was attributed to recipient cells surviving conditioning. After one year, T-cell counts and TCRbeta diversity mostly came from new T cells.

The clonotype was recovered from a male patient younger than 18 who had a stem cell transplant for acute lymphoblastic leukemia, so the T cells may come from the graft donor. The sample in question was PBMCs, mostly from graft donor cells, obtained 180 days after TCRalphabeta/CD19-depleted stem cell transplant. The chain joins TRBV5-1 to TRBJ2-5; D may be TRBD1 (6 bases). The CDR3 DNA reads TGCGCCAGCAATACAGGGTTAATGATGGAGACCCAGTACTTC. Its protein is CASNTGLMMETQYF. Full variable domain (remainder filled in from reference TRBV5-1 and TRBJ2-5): KAGVTQTPRYLIKTRGQQVTLSCSPISGHRSVSWYQQTPGQGLQFLFEYFSETQRNKGNFPGRFSGRQFSNSRSEMNVSTLELGDSALYLCASNTGLMMETQYFGPGTRLLVL.